These T cell receptor beta chains were read from a single sample in a study of human T cells and chemical hapten exposure. TCRdb recomputed calls from the 5' RACE reads with MiXCR, one row per CDR3 protein. The repertoire holds roughly 110,000 distinct CDR3 sequences, with 15% to 20% as singletons. These receptor sequences come from a human donor in good health. CDR3s include the opening cysteine and the closing phenylalanine or tryptophan. Each record gives: D gene, J gene, V gene, clone size, CDR3 DNA, CDR3 protein. A D gene is named only where the DNA matches it firmly. A clone size is listed for some rows: how often the clone was seen (once, few, many), or a class if it is expanded.

. TRBJ1-5 TRBV4-1 few TGCGCCAGCAGTCCTGGCCCCTGGGGAACCCTTCTAAAGGGAGATCAGCCCCAGCATTTT CASSPGPWGTLLKGDQPQHF
. TRBJ1-2 TRBV3-1 . TGTGCCAGCAGCCAAAGGGGCCCTAGTGGGACTAACTATGGCTACACCTTC CASSQRGPSGTNYGYTF
. TRBJ2-6 TRBV29-1 . TGCAGCGTTAAAAGCCAGGGAGGAGCCGGGGCCAACGTCCTGACTTTC CSVKSQGGAGANVLTF
TRBD1 TRBJ2-7 TRBV5-1 many TGCGCCAGCAGCCGACAGGGGGACTCCTACGAGCAGTACTTC CASSRQGDSYEQYF
. TRBJ2-1 TRBV20-1 . TGCAGTGCGGGAGCAGGGCCCTCCTACAATGAGCAGTTCTTC CSAGAGPSYNEQFF
TRBD2 TRBJ2-5 TRBV6-6 . TGTGCCAGCCAGACTAGCAGCGGAGAGACCCAGTACTTC CASQTSSGETQYF
TRBD2 TRBJ2-1 TRBV4-2 once TGTGCCAGCAGCCAAGAAGGTGTTGGTAGCGGGAGGGCCGGCAATGAGCAGTTCTTC CASSQEGVGSGRAGNEQFF
. TRBJ2-3 TRBV29-1 . TGCAGCGTTGGGGGTTCAGATACGCAGTATTTT CSVGGSDTQYF
. TRBJ2-1 TRBV2 few TGTGCCAGCAGTGACGGGTTGTCCTACAATGAGCAGTTCTTC CASSDGLSYNEQFF
. TRBJ1-2 TRBV7-2 few TGTGCCAGCAGTCCCCGACAGACTAACTATGGCTACACCTTC CASSPRQTNYGYTF
. TRBJ1-1 TRBV3-1 many TGTGCCAGCAGCCACAGTTTTGCTGAAGCTTTCTTT CASSHSFAEAFF
TRBD1 TRBJ2-7 TRBV6-6 few TGTGCCAGCAGCCGACAGGGGACGAGCTCCTACGAGCAGTACTTC CASSRQGTSSYEQYF
. TRBJ1-1 TRBV7-9 . TGTGCCAGCAGCTTAGATGTTGGGCAGCTGAACACTGAAGCTTTCTTT CASSLDVGQLNTEAFF
TRBD2 TRBJ2-3 TRBV10-3 few TGTGCCATCAGTGGGGGGCTAGCGGGAACAGATACGCAGTATTTT CAISGGLAGTDTQYF
TRBD1 TRBJ1-1 TRBV7-3 few TGTGCCAGCAGCAAGGACAGGGGGTCAACTGAAGCTTTCTTT CASSKDRGSTEAFF
TRBD1 TRBJ2-7 TRBV5-5 few TGTGCCAGCAGCCCGCTGACAGGGTCTCGCTCCTACGAGCAGTACTTC CASSPLTGSRSYEQYF
. TRBJ1-5 TRBV5-1 . TGCGCCAGCAGCTTGGTAGGGGAACAGCCCCAGCATTTT CASSLVGEQPQHF
. TRBJ2-5 TRBV24-1 . TGTGCCACCAGTGGACGGGAGAGTCTGGAGACCCAGTACTTC CATSGRESLETQYF
. TRBJ2-5 TRBV5-6 . TGTGCCAGCAGCTTGGATAGCGACTCGTACCAAGAGACCCAGTACTTC CASSLDSDSYQETQYF
. TRBJ1-4 TRBV20-1 many TGCAGTGGGACCTACGGCGAAAAACTGTTTTTT CSGTYGEKLFF
. TRBJ1-2 TRBV28 . TGTGCCAGCAGGTCGGGGGCGAACTATGGCTACACCTTC CASRSGANYGYTF
TRBD2 TRBJ2-7 TRBV5-1 . TGCGCCAGCAGGGCATCACTAGCGGACCAGGCGGAGCAGTACTTC CASRASLADQAEQYF
. TRBJ2-1 TRBV28 . TGTGCCAGCAGTTTGGGAGAAAACAATGAGCAGTTCTTC CASSLGENNEQFF
. TRBJ1-5 TRBV30 few TGTGCCTGGAGTGAAGGTCGGGGGCGTCAGCCCCAGCATTTT CAWSEGRGRQPQHF
. TRBJ1-1 TRBV5-6 . TGTGCCAGCCACCCGTCTCCGAGCAGGGAAGCTTTCTTT CASHPSPSREAFF
. TRBJ2-1 TRBV29-1 . TGCAGCGTTTCCAGGGGAGGTGAGCAGTTCTTC CSVSRGGEQFF
. TRBJ2-5 TRBV20-1 . TGCAGTGCCCAGATAGCGGCCGGGGGCAAAGAGACCCAGTACTTC CSAQIAAGGKETQYF
. TRBJ1-2 TRBV13 few TGTGCCAGCAGCCGAAACAGGTTTGCTAACTATGGCTACACCTTC CASSRNRFANYGYTF
TRBD1 TRBJ2-7 TRBV7-2 few TGTGCCAGCAGCCCGTACAGGGGGCAGGACGAGCAGTACTTC CASSPYRGQDEQYF
. TRBJ2-1 TRBV7-2 . TGTGCCAGCAGCCCCCGGCAGGGACGCAATGAGCAGTTCTTC CASSPRQGRNEQFF
. TRBJ1-1 TRBV20-1 few TGCAGTGCCTACCGAGGGGAGCTGGGGGGTGAAGCTTTCTTT CSAYRGELGGEAFF
. TRBJ2-5 TRBV30 . TGTGCCTGCCGGGACCCCTTAGGCCGGACCCAGTACTTC CACRDPLGRTQYF
. TRBJ2-3 TRBV18 . TGTGCCAGCTCACCAGGGGACGGTGGGGTCACGCAGTATTTT CASSPGDGGVTQYF
TRBD1 TRBJ1-5 TRBV4-1 few TGCGCCAGCAGCCCGGGGACAGGCGAAGATAGCAATCAGCCCCAGCATTTT CASSPGTGEDSNQPQHF
TRBD1 TRBJ2-2 TRBV9 . TGTGCCAGCAGCGTGGGGCAAGGACAGGGGACAATCACCGGGGAGCTGTTTTTT CASSVGQGQGTITGELFF
TRBD2 TRBJ2-7 TRBV28 few TGTGCCAGCAGTGCCATAACTAGCGGGGAAGCCTACGAGCAGTACTTC CASSAITSGEAYEQYF
TRBD2 TRBJ2-5 TRBV28 . TGTGCCAGCAGGTTAGCGGGAGTCACGGAGACCCAGTACTTC CASRLAGVTETQYF
. TRBJ1-5 TRBV6-5 few TGTGCCAGCAGGAAAGGTACAACTTATAGCAATCAGCCCCAGCATTTT CASRKGTTYSNQPQHF
. TRBJ1-2 TRBV29-1 . TGCAGCGTTTCCGATGCGGACCCCTATGGCTACACCTTC CSVSDADPYGYTF
. TRBJ1-1 TRBV28 . TGTGCCAGCACCCCATGGGGGGAGGGCACTGAAGCTTTCTTT CASTPWGEGTEAFF
. TRBJ2-7 TRBV6-5 few TGTGCCAGCAGTCCCCCCCCCTGGCTTGCCACCTACGAGCAGTACTTC CASSPPPWLATYEQYF
. TRBJ1-5 TRBV2 few TGTGCCACCGCGGGCACCCTTTTGCAGCCCCAGCATTTT CATAGTLLQPQHF
TRBD2 TRBJ2-5 TRBV29-1 . TGCAGCGTAGACGGGGGGTTAGAGACCCAGTACTTC CSVDGGLETQYF
TRBD1 TRBJ2-7 TRBV2 . TGTGCCAGCAGTAGGGACAGGGGCATGAACTCCTACGAGCAGTACTTC CASSRDRGMNSYEQYF
. TRBJ1-2 TRBV20-1 . TGCAGTGCTAGGGCGGGGGGAAACTATGGCTACACCTTC CSARAGGNYGYTF